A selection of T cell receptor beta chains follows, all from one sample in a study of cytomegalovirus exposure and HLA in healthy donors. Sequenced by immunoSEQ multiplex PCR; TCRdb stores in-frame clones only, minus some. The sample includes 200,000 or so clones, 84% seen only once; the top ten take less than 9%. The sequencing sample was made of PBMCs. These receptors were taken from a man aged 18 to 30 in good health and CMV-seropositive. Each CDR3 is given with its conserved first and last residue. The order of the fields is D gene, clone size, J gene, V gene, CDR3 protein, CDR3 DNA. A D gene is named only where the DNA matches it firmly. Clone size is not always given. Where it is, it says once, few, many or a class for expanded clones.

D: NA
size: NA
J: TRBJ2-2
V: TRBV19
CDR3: CASSPGGAGRTGELFF
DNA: TGTGCCAGTAGTCCTGGAGGGGCAGGACGAACCGGGGAGCTGTTTTTT

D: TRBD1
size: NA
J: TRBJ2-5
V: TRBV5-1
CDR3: CASSKGTGLGRETQYF
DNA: TGCGCCAGCAGCAAAGGGACAGGGTTAGGGCGAGAGACCCAGTACTTC

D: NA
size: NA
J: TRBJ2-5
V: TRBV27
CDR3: CASSLGLATRETQYF
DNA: TGTGCCAGCAGTTTGGGCCTAGCCACGAGAGAGACCCAGTACTTC

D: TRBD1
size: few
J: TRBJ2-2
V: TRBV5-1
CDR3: CASSLRAGTGKTGELFF
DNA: TGCGCCAGCAGCTTGAGGGCCGGGACAGGGAAAACCGGGGAGCTGTTTTTT

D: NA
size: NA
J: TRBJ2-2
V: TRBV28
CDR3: CASSLAEWPMNTGELFF
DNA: TGTGCCAGCAGTTTAGCGGAGTGGCCTATGAACACCGGGGAGCTGTTTTTT

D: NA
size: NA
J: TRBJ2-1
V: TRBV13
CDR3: CASSLRASVPYNEQFF
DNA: TGTGCCAGCAGCTTACGAGCGTCAGTTCCCTACAATGAGCAGTTCTTC

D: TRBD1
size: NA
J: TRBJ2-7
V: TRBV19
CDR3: CASGTGDEQYF
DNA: TGTGCCAGCGGGACAGGGGACGAGCAGTACTTC

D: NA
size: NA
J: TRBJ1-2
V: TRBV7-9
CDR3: CASSSGTSYGYTF
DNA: TGTGCCAGCAGCTCCGGGACTTCATATGGCTACACCTTC

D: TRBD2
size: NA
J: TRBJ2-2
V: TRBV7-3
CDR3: CASSRSGRSTGELFF
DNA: TGTGCCAGCAGTCGAAGCGGGAGAAGCACCGGGGAGCTGTTTTTT

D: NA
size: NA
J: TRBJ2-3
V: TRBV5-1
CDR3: CASSLAGVGADTQYF
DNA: TGCGCCAGCAGCTTGGCGGGAGTGGGGGCAGATACGCAGTATTTT